This TCR beta chain was obtained from a study of control samples from healthy donors and cancer patients. Generated by immunoSEQ multiplex PCR, the TCRdb table keeps only in-frame clones and is missing some. The sample yields 150,000 or so clones, around 90% seen once. The specimen sequenced was blood. The TCR sequence derives from a man between 18 and 35 years old in good health.

CDR3 sequence reads: CASSQGSGTEAFF. The CDR3 DNA reads TGCGCCAGCAGCCAAGGCTCTGGAACTGAAGCTTTCTTT. This chain links TRBV4-1 with TRBJ1-1; D not resolved. This CDR3 comprises 13 residues. Trimming removed 1 base from V and 5 bases from J, with 8 bases in between. CDR1 is MGHRA and CDR2 is YSYEKL in the germline V gene.